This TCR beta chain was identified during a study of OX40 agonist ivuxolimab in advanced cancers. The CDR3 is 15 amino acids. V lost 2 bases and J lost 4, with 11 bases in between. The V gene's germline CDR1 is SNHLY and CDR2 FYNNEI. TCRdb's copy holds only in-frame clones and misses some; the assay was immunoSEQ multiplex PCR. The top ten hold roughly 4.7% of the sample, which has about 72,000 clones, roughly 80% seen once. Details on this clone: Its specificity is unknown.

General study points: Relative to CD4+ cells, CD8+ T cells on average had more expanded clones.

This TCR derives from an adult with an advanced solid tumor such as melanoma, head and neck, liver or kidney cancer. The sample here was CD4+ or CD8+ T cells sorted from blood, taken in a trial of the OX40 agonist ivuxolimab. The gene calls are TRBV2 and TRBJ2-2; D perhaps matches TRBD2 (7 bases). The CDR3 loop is CASSERRGRTGELFF. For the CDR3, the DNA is TGTGCCAGCAGTGAACGGCGGGGGCGCACCGGGGAGCTGTTTTTT.